Listed below are T cell receptor beta chains from one sample, sequenced in a study of preoperative IRX-2 immunotherapy in early breast cancer. Here immunoSEQ multiplex PCR was the method, and the copy in TCRdb shows in-frame clones only, minus some. There are tens of thousands of clones in the sample; 82% occur only once, and approximately 1.5% lies in the top ten. The sequenced sample was lymph node tissue, obtained after IRX-2 immunotherapy. These receptors were taken from a human donor with breast cancer. Each CDR3 is given with its conserved first and last residue. Each record gives: V gene, J gene, D gene, clone size, CDR3 length, CDR3 protein, CDR3 DNA. The D gene is left open where the match is weak. Expanded clones are given a class, and other clones once, few, many or no size at all.

V: TRBV29-1
J: TRBJ1-2
D: -
size: -
length: 13
CDR3: CSVYGWGHYGYTF
DNA: TGCAGCGTTTACGGCTGGGGTCACTATGGCTACACCTTC

V: TRBV19
J: TRBJ2-1
D: -
size: few
length: 15
CDR3: CASSIRGQGTNEQFF
DNA: TGTGCCAGTAGTATACGAGGCCAGGGGACGAATGAGCAGTTCTTC

V: TRBV6-8
J: TRBJ1-2
D: -
size: -
length: 15
CDR3: CASSRGAKANYGYTF
DNA: TGTGCCAGCAGTAGGGGGGCAAAAGCAAACTATGGCTACACCTTC

V: TRBV7-8
J: TRBJ1-2
D: -
size: -
length: 13
CDR3: CASSVGHNYGYTF
DNA: TGTGCCAGCAGCGTGGGGCACAACTATGGCTACACCTTC

V: TRBV4-1
J: TRBJ1-1
D: TRBD1
size: -
length: 14
CDR3: CASSQQGANTEAFF
DNA: TGCGCCAGCAGCCAACAGGGGGCCAACACTGAAGCTTTCTTT

V: TRBV19
J: TRBJ1-1
D: TRBD1
size: -
length: 14
CDR3: CASSLGQANTEAFF
DNA: TGTGCCAGTAGCCTGGGACAGGCGAACACTGAAGCTTTCTTT

V: TRBV19
J: TRBJ1-2
D: -
size: -
length: 15
CDR3: CASSIDRQTNYGYTF
DNA: TGTGCCAGTAGTATAGATCGCCAGACCAACTATGGCTACACCTTC

V: TRBV6-8
J: TRBJ2-7
D: TRBD1
size: -
length: 16
CDR3: CAISDFGTGYVYEQYF
DNA: TGTGCCATCAGTGACTTTGGGACAGGGTATGTGTACGAGCAGTACTTC

V: TRBV11-3
J: TRBJ1-4
D: -
size: few
length: 16
CDR3: CASSLDRRRTNEKLFF
DNA: TGTGCCAGCAGCTTAGATAGGAGACGGACTAATGAAAAACTGTTTTTT

V: TRBV5-1
J: TRBJ2-2
D: -
size: -
length: 15
CDR3: CASSFARGVTGELFF
DNA: TGCGCCAGCAGCTTCGCGAGGGGGGTCACCGGGGAGCTGTTTTTT

V: TRBV6-8
J: TRBJ2-1
D: -
size: few
length: 12
CDR3: CASIPTGKSRFF
DNA: TGTGCCAGCATCCCGACAGGCAAGAGTCGGTTCTTC

V: TRBV6-8
J: TRBJ1-1
D: -
size: -
length: 13
CDR3: CASRTIDRPEAFF
DNA: TGTGCCAGCAGAACAATTGACAGGCCTGAAGCTTTCTTT

V: TRBV19
J: TRBJ2-1
D: -
size: -
length: 18
CDR3: CASSITHLARGGYNEQFF
DNA: TGTGCCAGTAGTATAACCCACCTCGCCAGGGGGGGTTACAATGAGCAGTTCTTC

V: TRBV7-1
J: TRBJ1-3
D: -
size: -
length: 13
CDR3: CASSPGRVNTIYF
DNA: TGTGCCAGCAGCCCCGGGAGGGTCAACACCATATATTTT

V: TRBV11-3
J: TRBJ2-7
D: -
size: few
length: 15
CDR3: CASSFRRDSPYEQYF
DNA: TGTGCCAGCAGCTTTCGTCGGGACTCCCCCTACGAGCAGTACTTC

V: TRBV19
J: TRBJ1-3
D: TRBD1
size: -
length: 18
CDR3: CASSPRDRGRITGNTIYF
DNA: TGTGCCAGTAGTCCTCGGGACAGGGGGCGGATAACTGGAAACACCATATATTTT

V: TRBV23-1
J: TRBJ2-7
D: -
size: -
length: 13
CDR3: CASSSGPPYEQYF
DNA: TGCGCCAGCAGCTCGGGACCGCCCTACGAGCAGTACTTC

V: TRBV5-1
J: TRBJ2-3
D: TRBD2
size: -
length: 17
CDR3: CASSSASGGLSTDTQYF
DNA: TGCGCCAGCAGCTCAGCTAGCGGGGGGCTAAGCACAGATACGCAGTATTTT

V: TRBV14
J: TRBJ1-1
D: -
size: -
length: 15
CDR3: CASSLGNLGPTEAFF
DNA: TGTGCCAGCAGCCTAGGGAACTTGGGCCCTACTGAAGCTTTCTTT

V: TRBV19
J: TRBJ2-1
D: TRBD2
size: -
length: 13
CDR3: CASRLAGYNEQFF
DNA: TGTGCCAGTAGACTAGCGGGGTACAATGAGCAGTTCTTC

V: TRBV6-8
J: TRBJ2-7
D: TRBD2
size: once
length: 16
CDR3: CASSKRLAGSLRGQYF
DNA: TGTGCCAGCAGTAAGAGACTAGCGGGCAGCCTACGAGGGCAGTACTTC

V: TRBV7-4
J: TRBJ1-5
D: TRBD1
size: -
length: 14
CDR3: CASSRDRDNQPQHF
DNA: TGTGCCAGCAGCCGGGACAGAGACAATCAGCCCCAGCATTTT

V: TRBV6-8
J: TRBJ1-5
D: -
size: -
length: 15
CDR3: CASRSQRGGNQPQHF
DNA: TGTGCCAGCAGATCACAGCGGGGCGGCAATCAGCCCCAGCATTTT

V: TRBV6-8
J: TRBJ1-3
D: TRBD1
size: -
length: 14
CDR3: CAISGTGTGNTIYF
DNA: TGTGCCATCAGTGGGACAGGGACTGGAAACACCATATATTTT

V: TRBV19
J: TRBJ1-5
D: -
size: -
length: 12
CDR3: CASRGLNQPQHF
DNA: TGTGCCAGTCGCGGACTCAATCAGCCCCAGCATTTT

V: TRBV18
J: TRBJ2-1
D: -
size: -
length: 12
CDR3: CASSPRYSEQFF
DNA: TGTGCCAGCTCACCACGTTATTCAGAGCAGTTCTTC

V: TRBV19
J: TRBJ1-1
D: -
size: -
length: 13
CDR3: CASSGRVNTEAFF
DNA: TGTGCCAGTAGCGGCAGGGTAAACACTGAAGCTTTCTTT

V: TRBV29-1
J: TRBJ1-5
D: -
size: -
length: 13
CDR3: CSVATGGDQPQHF
DNA: TGCAGCGTTGCGACGGGGGGCGATCAGCCCCAGCATTTT

V: TRBV5-1
J: TRBJ2-1
D: -
size: -
length: 15
CDR3: CASSQRSATEAEQFF
DNA: TGCGCCAGCAGTCAAAGGTCTGCCACAGAGGCTGAGCAGTTCTTC

V: TRBV6-8
J: TRBJ1-5
D: TRBD1
size: -
length: 15
CDR3: CASSQGQAADQPQHF
DNA: TGTGCCAGCAGCCAGGGACAGGCGGCAGATCAGCCCCAGCATTTT

V: TRBV10-1
J: TRBJ1-1
D: TRBD1
size: -
length: 13
CDR3: CASMGQGNTEAFF
DNA: TGCGCCAGCATGGGACAGGGGAACACTGAAGCTTTCTTT

V: TRBV7-6
J: TRBJ2-7
D: -
size: -
length: 14
CDR3: CASSSFTGSYEQYF
DNA: TGTGCCAGCAGCTCCTTTACAGGGTCCTACGAGCAGTACTTC

V: TRBV28
J: TRBJ1-6
D: -
size: -
length: 14
CDR3: CASSPPGFNSPLHF
DNA: TGTGCCAGCAGTCCCCCAGGGTTTAATTCACCCCTCCACTTT

V: TRBV10-3
J: TRBJ1-5
D: TRBD1
size: once
length: 15
CDR3: CAISEGQGLNQPQHF
DNA: TGTGCCATCAGTGAGGGACAGGGGCTGAATCAGCCCCAGCATTTT

V: TRBV28
J: TRBJ2-7
D: TRBD1
size: -
length: 16
CDR3: CASSSFRDRGYYEQYF
DNA: TGTGCCAGCAGCTCCTTCCGGGACAGGGGGTACTACGAGCAGTACTTC

V: TRBV30
J: TRBJ1-2
D: TRBD1
size: -
length: 15
CDR3: CAWSPWTGGHYGYTF
DNA: TGTGCCTGGAGTCCCTGGACAGGGGGACACTATGGCTACACCTTC

V: TRBV11-3
J: TRBJ1-6
D: -
size: -
length: 14
CDR3: CASSGGARNSPLHF
DNA: TGTGCCAGCAGCGGGGGGGCTCGAAATTCACCCCTCCACTTT

V: TRBV6-8
J: TRBJ1-1
D: TRBD1
size: -
length: 14
CDR3: CASSDPAGGTEAFF
DNA: TGTGCCAGCAGTGACCCAGCAGGGGGGACTGAAGCTTTCTTT

V: TRBV6-8
J: TRBJ1-1
D: -
size: -
length: 13
CDR3: CASSRRGGRGAFF
DNA: TGTGCCAGCAGCCGAAGGGGGGGACGCGGAGCTTTCTTT

V: TRBV5-1
J: TRBJ1-5
D: -
size: -
length: 15
CDR3: CASSLSGTLDQPQHF
DNA: TGCGCCAGCAGCTTGTCCGGGACACTGGATCAGCCCCAGCATTTT

V: TRBV15
J: TRBJ1-2
D: TRBD1
size: -
length: 16
CDR3: CATRYSGQGVIYGYTF
DNA: TGTGCCACCAGGTATTCGGGACAGGGGGTTATCTATGGCTACACCTTC

V: TRBV5-1
J: TRBJ2-1
D: TRBD1
size: -
length: 14
CDR3: CASSWDSAYNEQFF
DNA: TGCGCCAGCAGCTGGGACAGTGCCTACAATGAGCAGTTCTTC

V: TRBV7-6
J: TRBJ1-1
D: TRBD1
size: -
length: 16
CDR3: CASSPARTGMNTEAFF
DNA: TGTGCCAGCAGCCCGGCCCGGACAGGGATGAACACTGAAGCTTTCTTT

V: TRBV6-8
J: TRBJ1-2
D: -
size: -
length: 14
CDR3: CASSDSGRLYGYTF
DNA: TGTGCCAGCAGTGATTCGGGACGACTATACGGCTACACCTTC

V: TRBV11-3
J: TRBJ2-4
D: -
size: few
length: 14
CDR3: CASSKGQRGNIQYF
DNA: TGTGCCAGCAGCAAGGGACAGCGGGGGAACATTCAGTACTTC

V: TRBV25-1
J: TRBJ2-2
D: -
size: once
length: 15
CDR3: CASSDVGRNTGELFF
DNA: TGTGCCAGCAGTGATGTGGGCCGGAACACCGGGGAGCTGTTTTTT

V: TRBV6-8
J: TRBJ2-1
D: TRBD2
size: -
length: 18
CDR3: CAISGISGGQSSYNEQFF
DNA: TGTGCCATCAGTGGGATTAGCGGGGGCCAGAGCTCCTACAATGAGCAGTTCTTC

V: TRBV5-1
J: TRBJ1-2
D: TRBD1
size: -
length: 17
CDR3: CASSLAWTGGERSGYTF
DNA: TGCGCCAGCAGCCTAGCGTGGACAGGGGGCGAGCGCTCTGGCTACACCTTC

V: TRBV7-1
J: TRBJ1-1
D: -
size: -
length: 13
CDR3: CASSLRWGTEAFF
DNA: TGTGCCAGCAGTTTGCGATGGGGCACTGAAGCTTTCTTT

V: TRBV15
J: TRBJ1-5
D: -
size: -
length: 15
CDR3: CATSRDVKGRQPQHF
DNA: TGTGCCACCAGCAGAGATGTAAAGGGCAGGCAGCCCCAGCATTTT

V: TRBV19
J: TRBJ1-5
D: -
size: few
length: 14
CDR3: CASRTSVSNQPQHF
DNA: TGTGCCAGTAGGACTTCGGTCAGCAATCAGCCCCAGCATTTT

V: TRBV11-3
J: TRBJ1-1
D: -
size: -
length: 15
CDR3: CASSLGGRTNTEAFF
DNA: TGTGCCAGCAGCTTGGGGGGGAGAACGAACACTGAAGCTTTCTTT

V: TRBV6-8
J: TRBJ2-2
D: -
size: -
length: 12
CDR3: CASRFGPGELFF
DNA: TGTGCCAGCAGGTTTGGTCCCGGGGAGCTGTTTTTT

V: TRBV6-8
J: TRBJ1-2
D: -
size: -
length: 12
CDR3: CASSPSAYGYTF
DNA: TGTGCCAGCAGTCCCTCGGCATATGGCTACACCTTC

V: TRBV4-1
J: TRBJ1-1
D: -
size: -
length: 14
CDR3: CASRPGDEGTEAFF
DNA: TGCGCCAGCAGACCAGGGGACGAGGGCACTGAAGCTTTCTTT

V: TRBV14
J: TRBJ1-1
D: TRBD1
size: few
length: 14
CDR3: CASSPDREDTEAFF
DNA: TGTGCCAGCAGCCCCGACAGGGAGGACACTGAAGCTTTCTTT